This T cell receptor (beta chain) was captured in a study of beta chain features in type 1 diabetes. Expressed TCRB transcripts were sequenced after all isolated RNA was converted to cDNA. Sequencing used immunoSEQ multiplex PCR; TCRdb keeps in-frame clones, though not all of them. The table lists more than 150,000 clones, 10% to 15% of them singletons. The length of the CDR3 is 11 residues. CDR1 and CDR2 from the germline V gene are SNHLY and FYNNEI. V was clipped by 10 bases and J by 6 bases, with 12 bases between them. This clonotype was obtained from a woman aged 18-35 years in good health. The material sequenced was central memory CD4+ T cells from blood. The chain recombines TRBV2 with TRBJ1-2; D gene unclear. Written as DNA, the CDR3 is TGTGCCACCCAGAGGGATGATGGCTACACCTTC. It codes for CATQRDDGYTF.